A single TCR beta chain is shown here with its context. The data were taken from a study of blood T cell repertoires in COVID-19. Study background: Acute-phase and convalescent COVID-19 samples originated in the United States, Italy and Spain. From T cells, B-cell-depleted T cells, or PBMCs came the material, which was cDNA or gDNA.

CDR1 and CDR2 (germline): MNHEY, SMNVEV (reference sequence). There are 13 residues in the CDR3. Trimming removed 1 base at V and 3 bases at J, with 6 bases between. Original data processing: Amplified reference gene primers provided the basis for estimating nucleated cell counts. The protocol was immunoSEQ multiplex PCR, while the TCRdb copy is restricted to in-frame clones and leaves out a portion. V and J calls and clone size come straight from that table; D and trimming were deduced from the DNA. The profile covers about 300,000 clones, with 70% to 90% appearing a single time and 5.5% to 7% taken by the ten largest.

This sequence originates from a woman in her 30s who had recovered from COVID-19. The V and J genes are TRBV27 and TRBJ1-1; D gene ambiguous. The material sequenced was peripheral blood. The CDR3 coding sequence is TGTGCCAGCAGTTTATGGCGGGACACTGAAGCTTTCTTT. Amino acid sequence: CASSLWRDTEAFF.